This passage covers 10 T cell receptor beta chains from one sample sequenced in a study of blood T cell repertoires in COVID-19 (TCRdb year 2020). The protocol used for the library was the immunoSEQ multiplex PCR assay. The source is immuneACCESS, and TCRdb retained only in-frame sequences with V and J called. Part of the clones is not carried over; for the studies checked, unresolved V genes explain less than half of this, and the remainder is unexplained. This sample is represented by some 170,000 clones; 65% to 80% of them were singletons. 7% to 10% of the sample lies in the top ten. Sequences were obtained from peripheral blood. These TCRs come from a man aged 60-69 years with acute or convalescent COVID-19.

The V gene is TRBV5-6, the J gene TRBJ1-1, with D possibly being TRBD1 (5 bases). V was pared by 4 bases and J by 1 base, with 14 bases between. Germline V gene lookup returns CDR1 SGHDT and CDR2 YYEEEE. The CDR3 runs 15 residues. The CDR3 is CASSPSLRANTEAFF. The CDR3 DNA sequence: TGTGCCAGCAGCCCATCCCTCAGGGCGAACACTGAAGCTTTCTTT.

This sequence joins TRBV10-3 and TRBJ1-1; possibly TRBD1 for D (5 bases). Trimming removed 8 bases at V and 4 bases at J, with 14 bases between. Germline V CDR1 and CDR2: ENHRY, SYGVKD. The CDR3 is made up of 13 amino acids. The CDR3 loop is CAILGRAGTEAFF. The CDR3 coding sequence is TGTGCCATCTTGGGCAGGGCAGGCACTGAAGCTTTCTTT.

This clone was picked up a small number of times. V usage is TRBV18 and J usage is TRBJ1-2; D may be TRBD1 (6 bases). Germline CDR1 reads KGHSH; CDR2 reads LQKENI. This CDR3 has 13 residues. Deletions cut 4 bases from V and 7 bases from J, with 13 bases between. CDR3 amino acids: CASSRTAKIGYTF. DNA of the CDR3: TGTGCCAGCTCACGGACAGCCAAGATTGGCTACACCTTC.

The chain couples TRBV27 to TRBJ1-4; 8 positions match TRBD1. From germline, CDR1 is MNHEY and CDR2 SMNVEV (reference sequence). This CDR3 is built from 16 residues. The junction had 10 bases not matched to a gene; V was cut back by 5 bases and J by 5 bases. In nucleotides, the CDR3 is TGTGCCAGCAGTGCCAGACAGGGGCCTGCCAATGAAAAACTGTTTTTT. This sequence encodes CASSARQGPANEKLFF.

This clone was detected only a few times. The CDR3 sequence is CASSLSGGEGDTQYF. The CDR3 nucleotides read TGTGCCAGCAGCTTAAGCGGGGGGGAGGGAGATACGCAGTATTTT. This sequence joins TRBV5-8 and TRBJ2-3, with 10 bases that match TRBD2. The CDR3 extends over 15 amino acids. The germline CDR1 and CDR2 sequences are SGHTS and YDEGEE. V shed 2 bases and J 5 bases; nucleotides not matched to a gene: 5. Filled out from reference TRBV5-8 and TRBJ2-3, the complete variable domain reads EAGVTQSPTHLIKTRGQQATLRCSPISGHTSVYWYQQALGLGLQFLLWYDEGEERNRGNFPPRFSGRQFPNYSSELNVNALELEDSALYLCASSLSGGEGDTQYFGPGTRLTVL.

V gene TRBV5-6 combines with J gene TRBJ1-4; TRBD1 might be the D (5 bases). The CDR3 runs 15 residues. V dropped 4 bases and J dropped 8 bases, with 18 bases sitting between them. CDR1 and CDR2 (germline): SGHDT, YYEEEE. The CDR3 spells CASSIGTPGREKLFF. Written as DNA, the CDR3 is TGTGCCAGCAGCATAGGGACTCCCGGGCGAGAAAAACTGTTTTTT.

This chain joins TRBV27 and TRBJ1-2; D is uncertain. Looked up from germline, CDR1 is MNHEY and CDR2 is SMNVEV (reference sequence). This CDR3 region has 18 residues. With 5 bases removed from V and 4 bases from J, the gap between germline ends came to 26 bases. The CDR3 reads CASSPSMGNRAEGYGYTF. The DNA of the CDR3 is TGTGCCAGCAGTCCCTCAATGGGTAATAGGGCAGAGGGCTATGGCTACACCTTC.

The chain joins TRBV2 to TRBJ2-7, with 9 bases matching TRBD2. Germline V CDR1 and CDR2: SNHLY, FYNNEI. There are 13 residues in the CDR3. V lost 8 bases, J lost 7 bases, and 9 bases stayed unmatched. In DNA form, the CDR3 reads TGTGCCAGCGGGCTAGCGGGGACGGGGGAGCAGTACTTC. Translated, it gives CASGLAGTGEQYF. The full variable domain, rest sourced from reference TRBV2 and TRBJ2-7, is EPEVTQTPSHQVTQMGQEVILRCVPISNHLYFYWYRQILGQKVEFLVSFYNNEISEKSEIFDDQFSVERPDGSNFTLKIRSTKLEDSAMYFCASGLAGTGEQYFGPGTRLTVT.

The chain recombines TRBV28 with TRBJ2-1; 10 bases are shared with TRBD2. Germline V lookup: CDR1 MDHEN, CDR2 SYDVKM. The CDR3 runs to 14 residues. V lost 11 bases, J lost 5 bases, and 9 bases stayed unmatched. The CDR3, as DNA: TGTGCCTCCAGGACTAGCGGAGGGAACAATGAGCAGTTCTTC. Its protein is CASRTSGGNNEQFF.

The chain has TRBV5-1 and TRBJ1-2, with 7 bases fitting TRBD1. The CDR3 has 15 amino acids. V lost 0 bases, J lost 4 bases, and 6 bases stayed unmatched. Germline CDR1 SGHRS, CDR2 YFSETQ. The CDR3 nucleotides read TGCGCCAGCAGCTTGGAAACAGGGGAAGGCTATGGCTACACCTTC. Translating gives CASSLETGEGYGYTF. The full variable domain, its missing parts supplied by reference TRBV5-1 and TRBJ1-2, is KAGVTQTPRYLIKTRGQQVTLSCSPISGHRSVSWYQQTPGQGLQFLFEYFSETQRNKGNFPGRFSGRQFSNSRSEMNVSTLELGDSALYLCASSLETGEGYGYTFGSGTRLTVV.